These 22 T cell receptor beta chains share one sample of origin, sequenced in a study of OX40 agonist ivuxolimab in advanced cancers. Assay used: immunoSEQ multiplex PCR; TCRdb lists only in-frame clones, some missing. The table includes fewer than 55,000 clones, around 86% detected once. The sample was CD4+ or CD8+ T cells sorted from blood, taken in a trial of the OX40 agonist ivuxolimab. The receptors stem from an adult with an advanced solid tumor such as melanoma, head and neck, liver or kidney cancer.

The CDR3 nucleotides are TGTGCCATCAGTGCGCGGGACACAGATACGCAGTATTTT. It yields the protein CAISARDTDTQYF. The chain recombines TRBV10-3 with TRBJ2-3; D might be TRBD2 (6 bases). The V and J ends lost 4 bases and 2 bases respectively, with 7 bases between them. The CDR3 is made up of 13 amino acids. The germline V gene has CDR1 ENHRY and CDR2 SYGVKD.

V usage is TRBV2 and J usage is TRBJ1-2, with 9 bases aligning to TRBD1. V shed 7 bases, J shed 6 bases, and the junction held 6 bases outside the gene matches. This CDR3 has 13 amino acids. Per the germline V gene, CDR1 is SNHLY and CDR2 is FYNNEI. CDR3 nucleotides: TGTGCCAGCACGAAACAGGGGGCTGATGGCTACACCTTC. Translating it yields CASTKQGADGYTF.

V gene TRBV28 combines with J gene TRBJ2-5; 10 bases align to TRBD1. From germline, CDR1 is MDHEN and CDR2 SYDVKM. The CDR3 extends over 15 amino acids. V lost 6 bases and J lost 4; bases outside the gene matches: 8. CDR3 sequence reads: CASSSDWDRGETQYF. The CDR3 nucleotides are TGTGCCAGCAGCTCAGACTGGGACAGGGGAGAGACCCAGTACTTC.

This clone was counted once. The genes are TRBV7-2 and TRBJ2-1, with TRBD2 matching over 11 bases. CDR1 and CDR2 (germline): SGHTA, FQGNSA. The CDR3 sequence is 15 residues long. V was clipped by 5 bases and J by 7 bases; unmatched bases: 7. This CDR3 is CASSVTSGSTNEQFF. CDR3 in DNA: TGTGCCAGCAGCGTCACTAGCGGGAGCACGAATGAGCAGTTCTTC.

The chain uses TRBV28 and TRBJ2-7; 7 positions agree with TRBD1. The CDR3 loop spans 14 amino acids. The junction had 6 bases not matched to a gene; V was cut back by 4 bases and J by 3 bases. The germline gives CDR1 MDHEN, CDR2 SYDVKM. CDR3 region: CASSSGTASYEQYF. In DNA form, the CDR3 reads TGTGCCAGCAGTTCGGGGACAGCGAGCTACGAGCAGTACTTC.

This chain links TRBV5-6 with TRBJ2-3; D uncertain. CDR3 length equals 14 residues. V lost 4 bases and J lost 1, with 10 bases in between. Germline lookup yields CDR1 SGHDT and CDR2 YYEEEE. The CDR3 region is CASSHRGGTDTQYF. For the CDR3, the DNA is TGTGCCAGCAGCCACCGTGGCGGCACAGATACGCAGTATTTT.

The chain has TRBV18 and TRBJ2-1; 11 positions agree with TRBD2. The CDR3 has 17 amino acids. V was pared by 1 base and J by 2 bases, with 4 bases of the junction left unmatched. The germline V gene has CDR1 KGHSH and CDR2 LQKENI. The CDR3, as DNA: TGTGCCAGCTCACCACAGGCTAGCGGGGGGACCTACAATGAGCAGTTCTTC. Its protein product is CASSPQASGGTYNEQFF. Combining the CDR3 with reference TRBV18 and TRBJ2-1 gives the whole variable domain NAGVMQNPRHLVRRRGQEARLRCSPMKGHSHVYWYRQLPEEGLKFMVYLQKENIIDESGMPKERFSAEFPKEGPSILRIQQVVRGDSAAYFCASSPQASGGTYNEQFFGPGTRLTVL.

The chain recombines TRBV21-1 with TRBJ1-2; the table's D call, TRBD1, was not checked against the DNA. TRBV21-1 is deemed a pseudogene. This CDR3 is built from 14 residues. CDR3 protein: CASSFRTDNYGYTF. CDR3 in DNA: TGTGCCAGCAGCTTCCGGACAGATAACTATGGCTACACCTTC.

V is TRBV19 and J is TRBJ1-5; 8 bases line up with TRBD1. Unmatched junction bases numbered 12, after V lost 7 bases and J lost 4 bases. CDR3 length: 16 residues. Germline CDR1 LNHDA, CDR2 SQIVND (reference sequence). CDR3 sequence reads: CASTPWTGRANQPQHF. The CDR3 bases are TGTGCCAGTACCCCGTGGACAGGGAGGGCGAATCAGCCCCAGCATTTT. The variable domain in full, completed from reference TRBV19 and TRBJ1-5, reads DGGITQSPKYLFRKEGQNVTLSCEQNLNHDAMYWYRQDPGQGLRLIYYSQIVNDFQKGDIAEGYSVSREKKESFPLTVTSAQKNPTAFYLCASTPWTGRANQPQHFGDGTRLSIL.

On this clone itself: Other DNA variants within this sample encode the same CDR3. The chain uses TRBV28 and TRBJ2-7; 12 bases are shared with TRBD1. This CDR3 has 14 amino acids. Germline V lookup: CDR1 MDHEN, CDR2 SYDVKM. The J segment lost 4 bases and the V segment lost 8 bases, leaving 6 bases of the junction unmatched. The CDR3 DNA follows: TGTGCCAGCCGACCGGGACAGGGGGCTTACGAGCAGTACTTC. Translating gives CASRPGQGAYEQYF.

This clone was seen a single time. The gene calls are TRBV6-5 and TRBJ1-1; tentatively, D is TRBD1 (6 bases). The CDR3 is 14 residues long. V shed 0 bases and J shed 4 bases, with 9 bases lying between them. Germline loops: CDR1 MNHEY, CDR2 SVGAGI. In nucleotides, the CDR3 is TGTGCCAGCAGTTACTCGAGCAGGGGCACTGAAGCTTTCTTT. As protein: CASSYSSRGTEAFF.

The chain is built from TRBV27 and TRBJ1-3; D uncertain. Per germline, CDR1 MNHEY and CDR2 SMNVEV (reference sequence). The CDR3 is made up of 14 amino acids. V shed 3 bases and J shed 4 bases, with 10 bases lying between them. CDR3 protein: CASSLLGAGNTIYF. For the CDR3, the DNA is TGTGCCAGCAGTTTGTTGGGAGCAGGAAACACCATATATTTT.

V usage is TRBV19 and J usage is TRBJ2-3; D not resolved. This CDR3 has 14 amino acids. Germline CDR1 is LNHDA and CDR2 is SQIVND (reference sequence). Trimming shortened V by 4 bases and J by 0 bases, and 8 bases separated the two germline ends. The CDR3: CASSTFTSTDTQYF. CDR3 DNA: TGTGCCAGTAGTACCTTTACCAGCACAGATACGCAGTATTTT.

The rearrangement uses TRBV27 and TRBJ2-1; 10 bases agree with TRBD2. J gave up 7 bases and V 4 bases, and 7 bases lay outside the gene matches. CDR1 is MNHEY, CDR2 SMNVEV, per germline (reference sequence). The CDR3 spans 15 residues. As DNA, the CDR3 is TGTGCCAGCAGTTACCCGGGACTAGCGAATAATGAGCAGTTCTTC. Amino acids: CASSYPGLANNEQFF.

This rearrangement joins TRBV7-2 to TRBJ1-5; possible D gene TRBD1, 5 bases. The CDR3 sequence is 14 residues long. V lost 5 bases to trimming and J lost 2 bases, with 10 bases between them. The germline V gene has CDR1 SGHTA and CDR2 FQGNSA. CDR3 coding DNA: TGTGCCAGCAGCCCAGGGAACGGCAATCAGCCCCAGCATTTT. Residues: CASSPGNGNQPQHF.

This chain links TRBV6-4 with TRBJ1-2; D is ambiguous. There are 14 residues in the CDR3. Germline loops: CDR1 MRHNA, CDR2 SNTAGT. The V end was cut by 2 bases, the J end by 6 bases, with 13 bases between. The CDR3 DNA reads TGTGCCAGCAGTGACGGCCGACCGCGGGATGGCTACACCTTC. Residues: CASSDGRPRDGYTF.

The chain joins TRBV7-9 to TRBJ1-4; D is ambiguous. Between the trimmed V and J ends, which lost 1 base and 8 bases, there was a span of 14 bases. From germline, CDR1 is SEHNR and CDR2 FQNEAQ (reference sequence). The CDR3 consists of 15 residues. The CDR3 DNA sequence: TGTGCCAGCAGCTTAGGTTGGCCCGCCGTGGAAAAACTGTTTTTT. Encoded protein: CASSLGWPAVEKLFF.

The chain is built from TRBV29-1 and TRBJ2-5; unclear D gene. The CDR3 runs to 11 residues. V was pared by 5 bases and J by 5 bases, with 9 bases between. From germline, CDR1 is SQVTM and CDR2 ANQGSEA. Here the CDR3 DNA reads TGCAGCGTTCTAGGCTACGAGACCCAGTACTTC. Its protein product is CSVLGYETQYF.

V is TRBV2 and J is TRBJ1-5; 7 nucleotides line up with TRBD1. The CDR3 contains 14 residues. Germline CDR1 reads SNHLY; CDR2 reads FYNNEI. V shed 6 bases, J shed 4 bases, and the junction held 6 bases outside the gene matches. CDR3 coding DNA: TGTGCCAGCAGAGATGACAGGGCTAATCAGCCCCAGCATTTT. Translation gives CASRDDRANQPQHF.

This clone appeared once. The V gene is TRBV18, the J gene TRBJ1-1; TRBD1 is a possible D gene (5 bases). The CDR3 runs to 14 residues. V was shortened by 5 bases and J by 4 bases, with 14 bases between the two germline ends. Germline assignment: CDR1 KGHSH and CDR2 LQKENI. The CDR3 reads CASSEFDSRTEAFF. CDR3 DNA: TGTGCCAGCTCAGAATTTGACAGTCGCACTGAAGCTTTCTTT.

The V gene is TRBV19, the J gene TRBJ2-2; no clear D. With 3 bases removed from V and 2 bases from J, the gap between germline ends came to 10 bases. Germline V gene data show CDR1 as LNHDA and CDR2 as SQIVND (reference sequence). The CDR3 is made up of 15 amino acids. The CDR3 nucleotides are TGTGCCAGTAGTATCGGCAAGGGAAACACCGGGGAGCTGTTTTTT. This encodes CASSIGKGNTGELFF.

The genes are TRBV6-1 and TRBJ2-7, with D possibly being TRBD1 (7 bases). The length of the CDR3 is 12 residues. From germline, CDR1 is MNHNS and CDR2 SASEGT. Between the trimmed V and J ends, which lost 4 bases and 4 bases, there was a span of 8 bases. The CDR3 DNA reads TGTGCCAGCAGTGCAGGGGGGTACGAGCAGTACGTC. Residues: CASSAGGYEQYV.